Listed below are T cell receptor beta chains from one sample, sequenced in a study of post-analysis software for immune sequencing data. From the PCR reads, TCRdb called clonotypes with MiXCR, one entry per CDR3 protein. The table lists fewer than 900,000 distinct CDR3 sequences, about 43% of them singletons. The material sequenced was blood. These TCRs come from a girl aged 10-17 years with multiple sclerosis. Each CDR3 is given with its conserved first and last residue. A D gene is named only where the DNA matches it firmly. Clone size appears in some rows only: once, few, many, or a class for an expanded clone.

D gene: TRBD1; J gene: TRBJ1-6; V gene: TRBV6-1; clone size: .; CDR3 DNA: TGTGCCAGCAGCCACGGGGGGGGACAGAGCTCCTATAATTCACCCCTCCACTTT; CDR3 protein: CASSHGGGQSSYNSPLHF
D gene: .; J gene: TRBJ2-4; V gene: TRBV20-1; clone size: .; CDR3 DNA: TGCAGTGCTAGAAAGAGAGTCCCGCGAGACAAGGAGCAGTACTTC; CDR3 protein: CSARKRVPRDKEQYF
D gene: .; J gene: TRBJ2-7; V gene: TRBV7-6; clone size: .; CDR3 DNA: TGTGCCAGCAGCACCACCCCATATGGGTACGAGCAGTACTTC; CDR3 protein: CASSTTPYGYEQYF
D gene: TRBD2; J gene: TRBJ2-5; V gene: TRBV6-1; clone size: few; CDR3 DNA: TGTGCCAGCAGTGCACCGCGGGGGGCCAACCAAGACCAAGAGACCCAGTACTTC; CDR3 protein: CASSAPRGANQDQETQYF
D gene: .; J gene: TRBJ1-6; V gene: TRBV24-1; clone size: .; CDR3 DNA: TGTGCCACCAGTGATTTGAGGGTGAGGGGCTATAATTCACCCCTCCACTTT; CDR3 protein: CATSDLRVRGYNSPLHF
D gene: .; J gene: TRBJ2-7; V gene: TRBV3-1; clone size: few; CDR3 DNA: TGTGCCAGCAGCCGACAGCCGCGTGTCAACGAGCAGTACTTC; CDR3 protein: CASSRQPRVNEQYF
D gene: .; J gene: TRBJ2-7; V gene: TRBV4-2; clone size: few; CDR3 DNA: TGTGCCAGCAGCCAAGCGACACATGATACCTACGAGCAGTACTTC; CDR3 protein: CASSQATHDTYEQYF
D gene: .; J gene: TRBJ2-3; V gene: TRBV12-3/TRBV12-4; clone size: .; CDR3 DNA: TGTGCCAGCAGTTCCCACAGGGTCCCCACAGATACGCAGTATTTT; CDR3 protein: CASSSHRVPTDTQYF
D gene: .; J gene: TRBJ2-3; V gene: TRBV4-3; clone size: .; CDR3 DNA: TGCGCCAGCAGCCAAGAACGGGACAACGGCACAGATACGCAGTATTTT; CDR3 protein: CASSQERDNGTDTQYF
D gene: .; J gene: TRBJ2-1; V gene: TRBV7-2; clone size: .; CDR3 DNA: TGTGCCAGCAGCTTCAGCGGTCGGGCAGGGCAGGTTGAGCAGTTCTTC; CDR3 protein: CASSFSGRAGQVEQFF
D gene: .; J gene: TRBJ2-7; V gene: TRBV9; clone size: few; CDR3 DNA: TGTGCCAGCAGCCCCAGGGGATATTCGGAGGAGCAGTACTTC; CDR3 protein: CASSPRGYSEEQYF
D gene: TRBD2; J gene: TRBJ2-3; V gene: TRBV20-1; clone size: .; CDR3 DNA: TGCAGTGCCACGACCGGGGCTAGCGGGAGTACAGATACGCAGTATTTT; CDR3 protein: CSATTGASGSTDTQYF
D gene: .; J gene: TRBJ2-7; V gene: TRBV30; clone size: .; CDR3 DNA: TGTGCCTGGAGTGTGATACTAGAATCCGAGCAGTACTTC; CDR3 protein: CAWSVILESEQYF
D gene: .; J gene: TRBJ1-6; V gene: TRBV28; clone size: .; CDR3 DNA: TGTGCCAGCAGTCCGCCGGGGGCAGATAACTATAATTCACCCCTCCACTTT; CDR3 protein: CASSPPGADNYNSPLHF
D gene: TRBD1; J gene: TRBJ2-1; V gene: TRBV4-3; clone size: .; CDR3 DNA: TGCGCCAGCAGCCAAGATAGGAGTGACAGGGTCCGTGAGCAGTTCTTC; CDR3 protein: CASSQDRSDRVREQFF
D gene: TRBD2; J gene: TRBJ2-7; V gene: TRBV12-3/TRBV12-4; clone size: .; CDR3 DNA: TGTGCCAGCAGTTTAGTAGCGGGAGGCCTCTCCTACGAGCAGTACTTC; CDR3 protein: CASSLVAGGLSYEQYF
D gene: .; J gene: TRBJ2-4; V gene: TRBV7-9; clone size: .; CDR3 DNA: TGTGCCAGCAGGTTGGGCAACATTCAGTACTTC; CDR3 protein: CASRLGNIQYF
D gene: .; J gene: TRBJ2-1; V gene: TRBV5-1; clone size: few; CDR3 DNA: TGCGCCAGCAGCTTGGTAGGGGTGAGCTCCTACAATGAGCAGTTCTTC; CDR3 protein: CASSLVGVSSYNEQFF
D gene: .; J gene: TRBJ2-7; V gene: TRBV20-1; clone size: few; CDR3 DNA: TGCAGTGCTAGCGTCGTTTCTGGGGGATACGAGCAGTACTTC; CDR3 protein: CSASVVSGGYEQYF
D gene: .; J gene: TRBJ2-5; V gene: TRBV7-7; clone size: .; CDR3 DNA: TGTGCTAGCAGCCCCCGGTTTGGGGGTGGGGAGACCCAGTACTTC; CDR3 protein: CASSPRFGGGETQYF
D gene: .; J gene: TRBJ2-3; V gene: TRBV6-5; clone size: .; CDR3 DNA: TGTGCCAGCAGTTACTGGCGGTACATCACAGATACGCAGTATTTT; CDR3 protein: CASSYWRYITDTQYF
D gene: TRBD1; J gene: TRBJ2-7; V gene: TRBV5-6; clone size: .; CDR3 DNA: TGTGCCAGCAGCGTGACCGGGACAGGGGCCGCGTGGCAGTACTTC; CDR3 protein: CASSVTGTGAAWQYF
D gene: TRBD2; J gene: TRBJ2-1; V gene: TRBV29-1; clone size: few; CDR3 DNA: TGCAGCGTTGCGAGACTAGCGGGAGACAATGAGCAGTTCTTC; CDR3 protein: CSVARLAGDNEQFF
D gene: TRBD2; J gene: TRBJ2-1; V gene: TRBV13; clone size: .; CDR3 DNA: TGTGCCAGCAGCTTAACTAGCGGGTGGAATGAGCAGTTCTTC; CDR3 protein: CASSLTSGWNEQFF
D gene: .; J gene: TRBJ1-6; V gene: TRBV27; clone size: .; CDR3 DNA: TGTGCCAGCAGTCTTGACCCACAAGGTTCACCCCTCCACTTT; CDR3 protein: CASSLDPQGSPLHF
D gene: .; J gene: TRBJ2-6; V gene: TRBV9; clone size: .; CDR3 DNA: TGTGCCAGCAGCGTATGGTGGGATCCCGGGGCCAACGTCCTGACTTTC; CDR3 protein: CASSVWWDPGANVLTF
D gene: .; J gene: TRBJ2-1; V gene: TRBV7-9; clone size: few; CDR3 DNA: TGTGCCAGCATCCCCTCCGGGGGAGAGAGGAATGAGCAGTTCTTC; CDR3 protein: CASIPSGGERNEQFF
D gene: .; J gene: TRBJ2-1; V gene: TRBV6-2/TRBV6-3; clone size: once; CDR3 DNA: TGTGCCAGCAGACTCGGGAGTCGGGATGAGCAGTTCTTC; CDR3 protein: CASRLGSRDEQFF
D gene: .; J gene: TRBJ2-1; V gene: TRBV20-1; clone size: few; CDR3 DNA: TGCAGTGCTCCTCCAGGGACACCCTACAATGAGCAGTTCTTC; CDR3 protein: CSAPPGTPYNEQFF
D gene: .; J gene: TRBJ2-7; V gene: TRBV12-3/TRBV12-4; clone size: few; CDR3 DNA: TGTGCCAGCAGTTTCTTGGTTGGGGTCGAAATTCCTGGGACCTTAGAGGGCGAGCAGTACTTC; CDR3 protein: CASSFLVGVEIPGTLEGEQYF
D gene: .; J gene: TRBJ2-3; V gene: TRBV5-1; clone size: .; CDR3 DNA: TGCGCCAGCAGCTTGGAGCCCCGGGGTAGCGGCACAGATACGCAGTATTTT; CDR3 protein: CASSLEPRGSGTDTQYF
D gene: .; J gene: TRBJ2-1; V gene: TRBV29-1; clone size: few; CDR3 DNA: TGCAGCGTTGAGGGACATTTTTTGAGCTCCTACAATGAGCAGTTCTTC; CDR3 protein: CSVEGHFLSSYNEQFF
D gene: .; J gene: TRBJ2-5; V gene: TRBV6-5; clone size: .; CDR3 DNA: TGTGCCAGCAGTTACTCGGGGCTAGCAGATCAAGAGACCCAGTACTTC; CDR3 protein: CASSYSGLADQETQYF
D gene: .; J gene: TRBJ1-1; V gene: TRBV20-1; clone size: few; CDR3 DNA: TGCAGTGCTCTCTCGGACAGCCGAATGAACACTGAAGCTTTCTTT; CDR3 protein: CSALSDSRMNTEAFF
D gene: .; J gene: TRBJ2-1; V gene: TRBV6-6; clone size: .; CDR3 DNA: TGTGCCGCCGGTTGGGATGAGCAGTTCTTC; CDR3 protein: CAAGWDEQFF
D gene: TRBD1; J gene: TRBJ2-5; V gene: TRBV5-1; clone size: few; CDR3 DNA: TGCGCCAGCAACACCGCACAGGGGCAAGAGACCCAGTACTTC; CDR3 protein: CASNTAQGQETQYF
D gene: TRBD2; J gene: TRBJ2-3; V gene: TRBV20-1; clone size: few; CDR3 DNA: TGCAGTGCTAGAGATGTAACTAGCGGGCACACAGATACGCAGTATTTT; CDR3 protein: CSARDVTSGHTDTQYF
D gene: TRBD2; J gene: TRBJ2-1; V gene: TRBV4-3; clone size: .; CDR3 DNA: TGCGCCAGCAGCCGGACTAGCGGGAGTCCTGAGCAGTTCTTC; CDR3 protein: CASSRTSGSPEQFF
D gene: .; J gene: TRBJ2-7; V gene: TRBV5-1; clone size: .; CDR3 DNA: TGCGCCAGCAGCTGGACCGTGAATTCCTACGAGCAGTACTTC; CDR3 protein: CASSWTVNSYEQYF
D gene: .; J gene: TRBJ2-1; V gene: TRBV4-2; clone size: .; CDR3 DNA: TGTGCCAGCAGCCAAGCCCCAAACAATGAGCAGTTCTTC; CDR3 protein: CASSQAPNNEQFF
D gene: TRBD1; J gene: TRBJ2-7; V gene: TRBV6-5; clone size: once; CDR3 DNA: TGTGCCAGCAGTTACTCAACGACAGGGATCGACTACGAGCAGTACTTC; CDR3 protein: CASSYSTTGIDYEQYF
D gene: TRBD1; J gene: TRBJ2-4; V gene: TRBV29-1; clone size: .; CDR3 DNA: TGTAGCGTTGTAAAGACAGGGCAGGAGCAGTACTTC; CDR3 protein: CSVVKTGQEQYF
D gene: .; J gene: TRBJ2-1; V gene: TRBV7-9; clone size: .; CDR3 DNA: TGTGCCAGCAGCTCCCAACTTCTCTACAATGAGCAGTTCTTC; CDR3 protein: CASSSQLLYNEQFF
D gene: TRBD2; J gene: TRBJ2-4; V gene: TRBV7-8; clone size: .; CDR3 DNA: TGTGCCAGCAGCTTAGATCCGGGAGGGCTAGCCAAAAACATTCAGTACTTC; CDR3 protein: CASSLDPGGLAKNIQYF
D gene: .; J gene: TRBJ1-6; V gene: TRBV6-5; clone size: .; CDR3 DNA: TGTGCCAGCACGAAACGGGGCGGGGATTCACCCCTCCACTTT; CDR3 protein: CASTKRGGDSPLHF
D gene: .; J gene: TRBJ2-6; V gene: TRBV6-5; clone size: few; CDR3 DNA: TGTGCCAGCATGACAGGACCGTCTGGGGCCAACGTCCTGACTTTC; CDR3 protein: CASMTGPSGANVLTF
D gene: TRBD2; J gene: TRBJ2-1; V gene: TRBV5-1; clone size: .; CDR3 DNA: TGCGCCAGCAGCTTGCGGTGGGAGGGTGGCGATGAGCAGTTCTTC; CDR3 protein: CASSLRWEGGDEQFF
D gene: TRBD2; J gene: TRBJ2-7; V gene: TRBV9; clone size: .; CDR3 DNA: TGTGCCAGCAGCGTAGAACTAGCGGGAATCTACGAGCAGTACTTC; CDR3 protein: CASSVELAGIYEQYF